The clone carrying this TCR beta chain was recorded at least ten times. Its specificity is unknown. Little can be read into the size of this beta chain, an off-target read in a library designed for alpha chains. This CDR3 has 15 residues. The V gene lost 2 bases and the J gene lost 4 bases, with 15 bases spanning the gap. Germline CDR1 is MNHEY and CDR2 is SVGEGT. MiXCR was run by TCRdb on the 5' RACE reads, yielding one entry per CDR3 protein. The sample holds some 1,200 distinct CDR3 sequences, about an eighth seen once. This sample was included in a study of spatial heterogeneity in lung cancer. Time point indicated: sample taken at primary tumor resection. Sequencing was performed on whole RNA extracted from tumor and nontumor lung tissue, or from frozen PBMC, and the material was left unsorted. General observations from the study: Approximate estimated coverage of tumor T cells amounted to 7% to 9% for alpha and 12% to 15% for beta chains. Tumor mutation counts were tracked by expanded intratumoral alpha and beta TCR counts.

This sample comprised lung tumor tissue, obtained at surgery. This chain joins TRBV6-2 or TRBV6-3 and TRBJ2-7; TRBD1 is a possible D gene (6 bases). The sequence was obtained from a male donor with early-stage non-small cell lung cancer. The CDR3 bases are TGTGCCAGCAGTTACCGAGAATCAGGGGCGTACGAGCAGTACTTC. Amino acids: CASSYRESGAYEQYF.